This is a list of T cell receptor beta chains from one sample in a study of T cell repertoires in cytomegalovirus infection. One entry per CDR3 protein results from TCRdb running MiXCR on the reads. The profile shows 400,000 or so distinct CDR3 sequences, 15% to 20% of them singletons. Material for sequencing was PBMCs. The receptors shown here come from a human donor in good health (CMV status not recorded). Some clones in this sample may be carry-over from other donors' samples. The CDR3 runs from the conserved cysteine through the conserved F or W.

>TRBV10-3|17|TRBJ2-5
CAISERGKQGGQETQYF
>TRBV7-9|15|TRBJ2-3
CASSLAGRREDTQYF
>TRBV5-1|13|TRBJ2-3
CASSLQGGDTLYF
>TRBV5-6|13|TRBJ2-1
CASTPGPNNEQFF
>TRBV7-8|14|TRBJ1-5
CASSNTGISQPQHF
>TRBV7-9|16|TRBJ2-3
CASSLATGQPTDTQYF
>TRBV29-1|14|TRBJ2-3
CSVTGTGGQDTQYF
>TRBV2|14|TRBJ2-1
CASRRDHLYNEQFF
>TRBV20-1|13|TRBJ2-1
CSARVLAGNEQFF
>TRBV19|13|TRBJ1-5
CASSIQDAQPQHF
>TRBV7-2|14|TRBJ1-1
CASSLWGAKTEAFF
>TRBV28|15|TRBJ1-2
CASSLIKKAAYGYTF
>TRBV5-4|15|TRBJ2-5
CASTRGAGGGETQYF
>TRBV19|13|TRBJ2-7
CASSTGGRSEQYF
>TRBV7-9|13|TRBJ1-1
CASSLAQTTEAFF
>TRBV7-2|16|TRBJ1-1
CASSQRRTGGGTEAFF
>TRBV6-1|16|TRBJ2-7
CASSRILAGGTYEQYF
>TRBV18|17|TRBJ2-1
CASSPPIARVSYNEQFF
>TRBV7-9|12|TRBJ2-5
CASSLHGQTQYF
>TRBV20-1|14|TRBJ2-2
CSARGGPNTGELFF
>TRBV6-1|14|TRBJ2-3
CASGLAGGPDTQYF
>TRBV3-1|15|TRBJ1-1
CASSQVGTVNTEAFF
>TRBV7-2|12|TRBJ2-2
CASSLEGGELFF
>TRBV15|14|TRBJ2-3
CATSRDFRADTQYF
>TRBV27|14|TRBJ1-1
CASSWGGGNTEAFF
>TRBV5-5|17|TRBJ2-1
CASSVPDKAGAGNEQFF
>TRBV6-5|13|TRBJ1-5
CASSRGGNQPQHF
>TRBV20-1|13|TRBJ2-7
CSALDRDLYEQYF
>TRBV19|13|TRBJ1-1
CASSRSFGTDSFF
>TRBV7-2|11|TRBJ2-2
CASSTTGELFF
>TRBV5-1|14|TRBJ2-7
CASSLGPQVYEQYF
>TRBV5-1|16|TRBJ1-4
CASSLRPVATNEKLFF
>TRBV19|14|TRBJ2-7
CASSSRMVEWKQYF
>TRBV5-4|14|TRBJ1-1
CASSLSARSDEAFF
>TRBV11-2|18|TRBJ2-2
CASSLGLSGYANTGELFF
>TRBV7-2|14|TRBJ1-4
CASSRQGPNEKLFF
>TRBV20-1|14|TRBJ2-5
CSARVGQGGETQYF
>TRBV14|21|TRBJ2-3
CASSNDLEGWATPADADTQYF
>TRBV11-3|17|TRBJ2-7
CASSLGSASGESYEQYF
>TRBV7-6|15|TRBJ1-5
CASSLTIGLDQPQHF
>TRBV12-3/TRBV12-4|17|TRBJ1-1
CASSLRGWRHSNTEAFF